This T cell receptor beta chain is drawn from a study of T-cell reconstitution after alpha-beta-depleted transplantation in children. With regard to this clonotype: Its cognate antigen is unknown.

From germline, CDR1 is LGHNA and CDR2 YSLEER. V lost 4 bases and J lost 4, with 26 bases in between. The CDR3 totals 18 residues. Study-wide results and caveats: It was surviving recipient T cells and thymic progenitors that gave some patients high TCRbeta diversity at day 60. There were reportedly several hundred expanded graft clones from which alpha-beta T cells came about two months after transplant.

Unique molecular identifiers were built into the TCRbeta library. TCRdb redid the calling of the PCR reads with MiXCR, one entry per CDR3 protein. The sample yields fewer than 450,000 distinct CDR3 sequences, about 17% seen once. The V call is TRBV4-3, the J call TRBJ2-7; maybe TRBD1 (5 bases). This sequence originates from a male patient aged 2 to 9 who had a stem cell transplant for acute lymphoblastic leukemia, so the T cells may come from the graft donor. Sequenced material: PBMCs, mostly from graft donor cells, taken 360 days after TCRalphabeta/CD19-depleted stem cell transplant. The CDR3, as DNA: TGCGCCAGCAGCCCTTCGGCAGGGTCCGTTCCCCGGAGTTACGAGCAGTACTTC. This sequence encodes CASSPSAGSVPRSYEQYF.